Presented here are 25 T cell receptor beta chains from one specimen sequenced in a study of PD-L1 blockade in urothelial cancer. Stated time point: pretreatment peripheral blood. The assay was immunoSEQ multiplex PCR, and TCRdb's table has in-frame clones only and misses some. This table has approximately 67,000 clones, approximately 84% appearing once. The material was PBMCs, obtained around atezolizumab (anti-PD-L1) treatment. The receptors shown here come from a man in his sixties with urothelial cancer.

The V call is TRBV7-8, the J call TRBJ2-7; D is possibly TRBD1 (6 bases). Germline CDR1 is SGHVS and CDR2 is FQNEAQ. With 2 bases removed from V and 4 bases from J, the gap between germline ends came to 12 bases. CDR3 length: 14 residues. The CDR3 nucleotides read TGTGCCAGCAGCTTATCAGGGGATGTGTACGAGCAGTACTTC. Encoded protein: CASSLSGDVYEQYF.

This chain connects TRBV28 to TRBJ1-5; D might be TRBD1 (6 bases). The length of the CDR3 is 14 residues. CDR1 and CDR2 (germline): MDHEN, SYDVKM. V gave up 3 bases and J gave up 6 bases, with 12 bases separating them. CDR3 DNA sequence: TGTGCCAGCAGTTTCCGGGACACCGCTCAGCCCCAGCATTTT. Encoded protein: CASSFRDTAQPQHF.

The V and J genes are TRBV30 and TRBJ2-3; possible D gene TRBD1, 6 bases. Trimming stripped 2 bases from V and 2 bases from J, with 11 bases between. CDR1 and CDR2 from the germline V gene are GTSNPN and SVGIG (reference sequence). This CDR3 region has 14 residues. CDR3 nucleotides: TGTGCCTGGAGTCGGGACACTTCCACAGATACGCAGTATTTT. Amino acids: CAWSRDTSTDTQYF.

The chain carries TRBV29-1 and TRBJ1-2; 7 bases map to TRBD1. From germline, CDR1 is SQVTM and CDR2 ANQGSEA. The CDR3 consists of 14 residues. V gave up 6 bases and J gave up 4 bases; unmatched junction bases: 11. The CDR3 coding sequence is TGCAGCGTCCCCTCGGGAGGGGGCTTCTATGGCTACACCTTC. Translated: CSVPSGGGFYGYTF.

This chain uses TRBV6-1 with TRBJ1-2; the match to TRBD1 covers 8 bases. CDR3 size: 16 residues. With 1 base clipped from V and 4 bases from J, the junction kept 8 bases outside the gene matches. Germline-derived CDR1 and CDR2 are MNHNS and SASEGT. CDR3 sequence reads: CASSEGGTGPIYGYTF. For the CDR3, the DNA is TGTGCCAGCAGTGAAGGGGGGACAGGACCCATCTATGGCTACACCTTC.

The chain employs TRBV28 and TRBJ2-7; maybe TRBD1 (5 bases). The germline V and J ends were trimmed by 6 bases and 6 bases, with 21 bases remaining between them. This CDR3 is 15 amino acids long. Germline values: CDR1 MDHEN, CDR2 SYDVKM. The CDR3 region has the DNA TGTGCCAGCAGCGTATTTTCTCCTACCAGGGCCGAGCAGTACTTC. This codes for CASSVFSPTRAEQYF.

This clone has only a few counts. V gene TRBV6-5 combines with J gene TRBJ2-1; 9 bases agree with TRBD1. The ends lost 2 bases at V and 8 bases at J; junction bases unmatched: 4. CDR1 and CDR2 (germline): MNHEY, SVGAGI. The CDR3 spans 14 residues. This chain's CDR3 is CASSYETGGYEQFF. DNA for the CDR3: TGTGCCAGCAGTTACGAGACAGGGGGGTATGAGCAGTTCTTC.

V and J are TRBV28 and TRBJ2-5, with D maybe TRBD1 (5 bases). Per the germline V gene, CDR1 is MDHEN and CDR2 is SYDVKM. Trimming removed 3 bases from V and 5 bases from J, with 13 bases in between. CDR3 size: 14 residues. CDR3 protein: CASSFLGVGETQYF. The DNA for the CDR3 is TGTGCCAGCAGTTTTTTAGGGGTCGGGGAGACCCAGTACTTC.

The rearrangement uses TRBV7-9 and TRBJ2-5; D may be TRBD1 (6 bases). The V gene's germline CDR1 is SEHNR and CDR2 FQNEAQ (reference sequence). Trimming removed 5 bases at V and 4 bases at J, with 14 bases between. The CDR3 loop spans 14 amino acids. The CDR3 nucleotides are TGTGCCAGCAGCCCTATCCAGGGGCGAGAGACCCAGTACTTC. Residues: CASSPIQGRETQYF.

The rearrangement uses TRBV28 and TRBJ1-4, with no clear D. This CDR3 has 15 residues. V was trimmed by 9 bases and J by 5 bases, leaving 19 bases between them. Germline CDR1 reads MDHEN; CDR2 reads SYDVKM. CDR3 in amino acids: CASRPQAPPNEKLFF. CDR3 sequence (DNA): TGTGCCAGTAGGCCCCAGGCACCACCAAATGAAAAACTGTTTTTT.

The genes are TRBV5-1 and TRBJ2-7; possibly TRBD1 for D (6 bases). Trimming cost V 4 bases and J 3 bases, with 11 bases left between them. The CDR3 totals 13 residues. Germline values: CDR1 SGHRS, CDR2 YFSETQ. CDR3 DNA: TGCGCCAGCAGCGAGCAGGGGCGCTACGAGCAGTACTTC. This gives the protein CASSEQGRYEQYF.

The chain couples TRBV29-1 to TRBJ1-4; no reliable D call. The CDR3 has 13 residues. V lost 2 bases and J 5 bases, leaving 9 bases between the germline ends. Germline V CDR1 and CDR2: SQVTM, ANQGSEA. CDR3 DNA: TGCAGCGTTGAATGGCAGAAGAATGAAAAACTGTTTTTT. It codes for CSVEWQKNEKLFF.

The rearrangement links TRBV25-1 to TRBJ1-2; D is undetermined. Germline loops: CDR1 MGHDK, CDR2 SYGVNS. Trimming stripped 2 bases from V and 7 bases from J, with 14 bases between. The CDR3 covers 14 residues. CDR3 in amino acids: CASSETGKKFGYTF. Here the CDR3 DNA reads TGTGCCAGCAGTGAAACGGGAAAGAAGTTTGGCTACACCTTC.

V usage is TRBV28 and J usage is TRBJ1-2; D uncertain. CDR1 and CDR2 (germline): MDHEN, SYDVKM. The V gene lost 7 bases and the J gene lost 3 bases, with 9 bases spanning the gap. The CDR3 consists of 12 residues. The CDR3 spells CASTTAYYGYTF. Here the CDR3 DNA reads TGTGCCAGCACAACAGCCTACTATGGCTACACCTTC.

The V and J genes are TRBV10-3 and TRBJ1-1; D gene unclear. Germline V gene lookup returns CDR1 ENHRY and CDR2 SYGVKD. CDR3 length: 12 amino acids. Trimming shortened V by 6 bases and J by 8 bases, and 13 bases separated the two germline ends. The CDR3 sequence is CAISAGVREAFF. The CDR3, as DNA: TGTGCCATCAGCGCGGGCGTCAGGGAAGCTTTCTTT.

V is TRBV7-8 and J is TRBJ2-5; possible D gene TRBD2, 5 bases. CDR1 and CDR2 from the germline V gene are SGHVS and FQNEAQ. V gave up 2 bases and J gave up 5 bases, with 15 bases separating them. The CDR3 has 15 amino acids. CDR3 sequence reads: CASSLWAGDRETQYF. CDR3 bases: TGTGCCAGCAGCTTATGGGCCGGGGATCGGGAGACCCAGTACTTC.

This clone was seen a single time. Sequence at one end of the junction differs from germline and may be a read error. CDR3 bases: TGTGCCAGCAGCCTAGCGGGACTAGACGCAGATACGCAGTATTTT. This codes for CASSLAGLDADTQYF. This chain uses TRBV7-2 with TRBJ2-3; 9 bases fit TRBD2. CDR3 length: 15 amino acids. Per the germline V gene, CDR1 is SGHTA and CDR2 is FQGNSA.

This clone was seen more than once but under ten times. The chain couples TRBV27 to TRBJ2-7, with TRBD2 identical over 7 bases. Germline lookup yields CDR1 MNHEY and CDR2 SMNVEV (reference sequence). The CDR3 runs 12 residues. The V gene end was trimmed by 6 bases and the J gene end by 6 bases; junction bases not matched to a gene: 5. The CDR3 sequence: CASREREAEQYF. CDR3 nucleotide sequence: TGTGCCAGCAGAGAACGGGAGGCCGAGCAGTACTTC.

This chain's CDR3 is CASSPRTGGDYGYTF. CDR3 DNA: TGTGCCAGCAGTCCTCGGACAGGCGGTGACTATGGCTACACCTTC. The chain couples TRBV11-3 to TRBJ1-2; 7 nucleotides line up with TRBD1. Unmatched junction bases numbered 10, after V lost 6 bases and J lost 3 bases. The CDR3 is 15 amino acids. Germline V gives CDR1 SGHNT, CDR2 YENEEA.

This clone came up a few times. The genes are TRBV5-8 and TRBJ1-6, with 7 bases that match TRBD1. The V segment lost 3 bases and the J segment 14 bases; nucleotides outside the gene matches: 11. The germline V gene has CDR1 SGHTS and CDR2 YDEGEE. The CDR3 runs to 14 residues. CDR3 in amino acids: CASSYPQTGSALHF. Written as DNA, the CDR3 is TGTGCCAGCAGCTACCCCCAGACAGGGTCAGCCCTCCACTTT.

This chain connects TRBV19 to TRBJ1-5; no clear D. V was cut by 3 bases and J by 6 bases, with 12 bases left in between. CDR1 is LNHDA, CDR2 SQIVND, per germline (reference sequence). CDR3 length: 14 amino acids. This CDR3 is CASSIPIGSQPQHF. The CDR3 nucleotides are TGTGCCAGTAGTATCCCAATTGGCAGTCAGCCCCAGCATTTT.

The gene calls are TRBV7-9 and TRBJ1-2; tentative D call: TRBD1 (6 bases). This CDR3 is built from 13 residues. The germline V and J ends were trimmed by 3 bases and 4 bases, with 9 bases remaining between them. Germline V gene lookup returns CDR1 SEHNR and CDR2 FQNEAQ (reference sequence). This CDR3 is CASSLGAGYGYTF. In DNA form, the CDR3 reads TGTGCCAGCAGCTTGGGGGCGGGCTATGGCTACACCTTC.

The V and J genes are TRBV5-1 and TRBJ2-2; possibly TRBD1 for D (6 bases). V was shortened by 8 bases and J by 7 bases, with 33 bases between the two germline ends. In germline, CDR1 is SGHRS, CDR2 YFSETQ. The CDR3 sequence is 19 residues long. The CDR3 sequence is CARSHTLGTGRTMGGELFF. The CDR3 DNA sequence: TGCGCCAGGTCACACACCCTGGGTACAGGGCGCACGATGGGCGGGGAGCTGTTTTTT.

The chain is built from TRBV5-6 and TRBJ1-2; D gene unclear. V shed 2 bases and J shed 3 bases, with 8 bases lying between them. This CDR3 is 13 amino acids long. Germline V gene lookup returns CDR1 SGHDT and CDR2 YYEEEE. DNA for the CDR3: TGTGCCAGCAGCTTACGGGGAGACTATGGCTACACCTTC. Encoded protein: CASSLRGDYGYTF.

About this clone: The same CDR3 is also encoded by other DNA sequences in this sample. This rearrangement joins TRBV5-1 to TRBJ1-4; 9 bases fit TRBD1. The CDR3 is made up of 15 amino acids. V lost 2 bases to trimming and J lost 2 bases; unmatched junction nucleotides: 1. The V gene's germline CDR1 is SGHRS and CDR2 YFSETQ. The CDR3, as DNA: TGCGCCAGCAGCTTACAGGGGGCCACTAATGAAAAACTGTTTTTT. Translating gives CASSLQGATNEKLFF.